This T cell receptor (beta chain) was sequenced for a study of CD4 T cells in relation to SARS-CoV-2 and coronaviruses. In the study overall: ViraFEST: approximately 10-day antigen culture of PBMCs, then TCR beta CDR3 sequencing.

The CDR3 is 18 residues long. The germline V gene has CDR1 MGHRA and CDR2 YSYEKL. V was clipped by 0 bases and J by 2 bases, with 17 bases between them. Only a few counts were recorded for this clone. The antigen remains unidentified. Unexposed donor CD4+ T cells date from about 2011-2018, before the COVID-19 pandemic. Isolation of CD4+ T cells took place after 10 days in culture. Clones were read by immunoSEQ multiplex PCR, and TCRdb kept only the in-frame ones, dropping some. Among some 21,000 clones, 76% were seen once, and the ten largest hold roughly a sixth. Sequences were obtained from CD4+ T cells from PBMCs, cultured in vitro. V usage is TRBV4-1 and J usage is TRBJ2-1, with unresolved D. The sequence was collected from a human donor in good health. The CDR3 loop reads CASSQDSVARTTYNEQFF. DNA for the CDR3: TGCGCCAGCAGCCAAGACTCGGTCGCCAGAACAACCTACAATGAGCAGTTCTTC.